These 29 T cell receptor beta chains share one sample of origin, sequenced in a study of shared clonotypes between healthy human individuals. Clones were read by immunoSEQ multiplex PCR, and TCRdb kept only the in-frame ones, dropping some. The repertoire has about 2.3 million clones, more than 85% of them found once; the top ten carry around 0.4%. Sequenced: naive CD4+ T cells from PBMCs. Indicated subset: CD45RA+ positively selected. These receptors originate from a young man in good health. Some clones in this sample may be carry-over from other donors' samples.

V gene TRBV29-1 combines with J gene TRBJ2-1, with a tentative D call TRBD2 (5 bases). The CDR3 totals 12 residues. The germline V gene has CDR1 SQVTM and CDR2 ANQGSEA. Trimming shortened V by 4 bases and J by 6 bases, and 10 bases separated the two germline ends. In DNA, the CDR3 is TGCAGCGTTGTCCCGGACTTCAATGAGCAGTTCTTC. This sequence encodes CSVVPDFNEQFF.

This chain uses TRBV19 with TRBJ1-2; D is unclear. V dropped 5 bases and J dropped 1 base, with 14 bases sitting between them. From germline, CDR1 is LNHDA and CDR2 SQIVND (reference sequence). The CDR3 spans 15 residues. CDR3 nucleotides: TGTGCCAGTAGTTTAGGCGGAGGACGTAACTATGGCTACACCTTC. The encoded protein is CASSLGGGRNYGYTF.

This rearrangement joins TRBV28 to TRBJ2-7, with no clear D. CDR1 is MDHEN, CDR2 SYDVKM, per germline. CDR3 length: 11 amino acids. Trimming removed 5 bases from V and 5 bases from J, with 7 bases in between. The CDR3 sequence: CASSPSDEQYF. CDR3 bases: TGTGCCAGCAGTCCCTCGGACGAGCAGTACTTC.

This clone was observed once. The gene calls are TRBV2 and TRBJ2-7; D unresolved. V gave up 6 bases and J gave up 0 bases, with 12 bases separating them. There are 14 residues in the CDR3. Germline V gene data show CDR1 as SNHLY and CDR2 as FYNNEI. The chain's CDR3 is CASRMGFSSYEQYF. CDR3 DNA: TGTGCCAGCAGGATGGGGTTTAGCTCCTACGAGCAGTACTTC.

On this clone: Other DNA variants within this sample encode the same CDR3. The V gene is TRBV6-6, the J gene TRBJ2-7; 7 bases agree with TRBD1. The CDR3 extends over 12 amino acids. V was pared by 0 bases and J by 7 bases, with 0 bases of the junction left unmatched. CDR1 and CDR2 (germline): MNHNY, SVGAGI (reference sequence). In DNA, the CDR3 is TGTGCCAGCAGTTACTCGACAGGGGAGCAGTACTTC. Protein sequence: CASSYSTGEQYF.

The V call is TRBV6-5, the J call TRBJ2-7; TRBD1 might be the D (5 bases). This CDR3 has 15 residues. The V gene lost 6 bases and the J gene lost 4 bases, with 19 bases spanning the gap. CDR1 and CDR2 from the germline V gene are MNHEY and SVGAGI. The CDR3 is CASSPTGALGYEQYF. The CDR3 DNA is TGTGCCAGCAGCCCAACAGGTGCCCTGGGGTACGAGCAGTACTTC.

Only one count was recorded for this clone. The chain combines TRBV5-1 with TRBJ2-2, with 10 bases matching TRBD2. V trimming: 4 bases; J trimming: 6 bases; junction bases outside the gene matches: 6. Germline assignment: CDR1 SGHRS and CDR2 YFSETQ. The CDR3 length is 15 residues. CDR3 amino acids: CASSRGLADPGELFF. The DNA for the CDR3 is TGCGCCAGCAGCAGAGGACTAGCGGACCCCGGGGAGCTGTTTTTT.

The chain is built from TRBV5-5 and TRBJ2-7; TRBD1 or TRBD2 may be the D gene (5 bases each). CDR1 SGHKS and CDR2 YYEKEE come from the germline V gene (reference sequence). The CDR3 runs to 16 residues. Trimming cost V 4 bases and J 4 bases, with 21 bases left between them. CDR3 residues: CASSLAPSGTVYEQYF. CDR3 sequence (DNA): TGTGCCAGCAGCCTTGCTCCGTCCGGGACCGTGTACGAGCAGTACTTC.

The chain joins TRBV28 to TRBJ2-5; D ambiguous. V was cut by 6 bases and J by 3 bases, with 14 bases left in between. Germline values: CDR1 MDHEN, CDR2 SYDVKM. This CDR3 has 14 residues. The CDR3 loop is CASREITIKETQYF. The CDR3 DNA reads TGTGCCAGCAGGGAAATCACCATAAAAGAGACCCAGTACTTC.

V and J are TRBV6-4 and TRBJ2-7; the match to TRBD2 covers 7 bases. In germline, CDR1 is MRHNA, CDR2 SNTAGT. This CDR3 spans 15 amino acids. Trimming cost V 5 bases and J 4 bases; bases outside gene matches: 11. The CDR3: CASSQEAGAGYEQYF. The CDR3 DNA reads TGTGCCAGCAGTCAGGAGGCGGGAGCCGGGTACGAGCAGTACTTC.

The DNA of the CDR3 is TGTGCCAGCGCAGCGGGAGGGCCCGGCGGGGAGCTGTTTTTT. This encodes CASAAGGPGGELFF. The gene calls are TRBV11-3 and TRBJ2-2; the match to TRBD2 covers 10 bases. Germline V gives CDR1 SGHNT, CDR2 YENEEA. The trim removed 8 bases at V and 7 bases at J, leaving 7 bases unmatched. The CDR3 covers 14 residues.

The CDR3 DNA reads as TGTGCCAGCTCGCAACAGGGTGTGCACAATGAGCAGTTCTTC. It specifies CASSQQGVHNEQFF. The chain couples TRBV18 to TRBJ2-1; maybe TRBD1 (6 bases). Trimming removed 6 bases at V and 5 bases at J, with 14 bases between. The CDR3 loop spans 14 amino acids. Germline CDR1 is KGHSH and CDR2 is LQKENI.

V usage is TRBV29-1 and J usage is TRBJ1-2; a weak D match, TRBD1 (5 bases). The CDR3 length is 11 residues. The ends were cut back, 4 bases at V and 5 bases at J, with 8 bases in the middle. The germline CDR1 and CDR2 sequences are SQVTM and ANQGSEA. The CDR3 loop is CSVVEGYGYTF. Here the CDR3 DNA reads TGCAGCGTTGTCGAGGGGTATGGCTACACCTTC. The whole variable domain, remainder taken from reference TRBV29-1 and TRBJ1-2, is SAVISQKPSRDICQRGTSLTIQCQVDSQVTMMFWYRQQPGQSLTLIATANQGSEATYESGFVIDKFPISRPNLTFSTLTVSNMSPEDSSIYLCSVVEGYGYTFGSGTRLTVV.

The rearrangement links TRBV7-6 to TRBJ2-7; 7 nucleotides match TRBD2. The CDR3 runs to 13 residues. The V gene end was trimmed by 1 base and the J gene end by 3 bases; junction bases not matched to a gene: 0. From germline, CDR1 is SGHVS and CDR2 FNYEAQ. The CDR3 loop reads CASSLVAGYEQYF. The DNA for the CDR3 is TGTGCCAGCAGCTTAGTAGCGGGCTACGAGCAGTACTTC.

This chain connects TRBV5-1 to TRBJ2-5; 12 bases match TRBD2. The germline CDR1 and CDR2 sequences are SGHRS and YFSETQ. CDR3 length equals 15 residues. V shed 7 bases and J 4 bases; nucleotides not matched to a gene: 8. The DNA of the CDR3 is TGCGCCAGCGGCCGACTAGCGGGAGTCCCAGAGACCCAGTACTTC. Translation: CASGRLAGVPETQYF.

This clone was recorded once. This chain links TRBV11-2 with TRBJ1-2; D not resolved. CDR1 and CDR2 (germline): SGHAT, FQNNGV. V lost 5 bases and J lost 5, with 12 bases in between. This CDR3 is built from 13 residues. This CDR3 reads CASSTQVAYGYTF. CDR3 DNA sequence: TGTGCCAGCAGCACGCAGGTCGCATATGGCTACACCTTC.

This rearrangement joins TRBV30 to TRBJ1-2, with a tentative D call TRBD1 (6 bases). Germline CDR1 reads GTSNPN; CDR2 reads SVGIG (reference sequence). This CDR3 is built from 12 residues. The V end lost 2 bases, the J end lost 3 bases, and 7 bases lay between the germline ends. The CDR3 coding sequence is TGTGCCTGGAGTAGGGGGGACTATGGCTACACCTTC. Its translation: CAWSRGDYGYTF. The whole variable domain, remainder taken from reference TRBV30 and TRBJ1-2, is SQTIHQWPATLVQPVGSPLSLECTVEGTSNPNLYWYRQAAGRGLQLLFYSVGIGQISSEVPQNLSASRPQDRQFILSSKKLLLSDSGFYLCAWSRGDYGYTFGSGTRLTVV.

The chain uses TRBV23-1 and TRBJ1-5, with 9 bases that match TRBD1. TRBV23-1 is labeled an ORF, and its function is uncertain. J gave up 7 bases and V 4 bases, and 5 bases lay outside the gene matches. The CDR3 consists of 14 residues. The chain's CDR3 is CASSRTGARQPQHF. The CDR3 DNA sequence: TGCGCCAGCAGTCGGACAGGGGCGAGGCAGCCCCAGCATTTT.

CDR3 DNA: TGTGCCAGCAGCCAGACCCTAGCGGCGATTGGCAATGAGCAGTTCTTC. Amino acid sequence: CASSQTLAAIGNEQFF. V and J are TRBV5-5 and TRBJ2-1, with 7 bases fitting TRBD2. Germline trimming cut 4 bases from V and 6 bases from J; bases unmatched to any gene: 13. CDR3 length: 16 amino acids. Germline CDR1 and CDR2: SGHKS and YYEKEE (reference sequence).

V gene TRBV15 combines with J gene TRBJ2-3; 7 bases agree with TRBD1. V trimming: 5 bases; J trimming: 6 bases; junction bases outside the gene matches: 8. CDR1 is LNHNV and CDR2 is YYDKDF in the germline V gene (reference sequence). The CDR3 runs to 14 residues. CDR3 sequence: CATSQTRGLDTQYF. CDR3 in DNA: TGTGCCACCAGCCAGACAAGGGGGCTCGATACGCAGTATTTT.

Details on this clone: Other DNA sequences in this specimen translate into the identical CDR3. This chain connects TRBV6-5 to TRBJ1-5; D unresolved. V lost 0 bases and J 6 bases, leaving 6 bases between the germline ends. CDR3 length: 13 residues. The V gene's germline CDR1 is MNHEY and CDR2 SVGAGI. The CDR3 DNA is TGTGCCAGCAGTTACTCCCCCGGTCAGCCCCAGCATTTT. Its translation: CASSYSPGQPQHF.

The chain has TRBV28 and TRBJ2-5; 7 nucleotides match TRBD1. This CDR3 region has 15 residues. The germline V gene has CDR1 MDHEN and CDR2 SYDVKM. V gave up 5 bases and J gave up 4 bases; unmatched junction bases: 10. The CDR3 protein is CASSPIDRVGETQYF. The CDR3 region has the DNA TGTGCCAGCAGTCCCATAGACAGGGTAGGAGAGACCCAGTACTTC.

This clone occurred once. This chain's CDR3 is CASSRPLTHEQFF. The CDR3 region has the DNA TGTGCCAGCAGCCGCCCTCTAACACATGAGCAGTTCTTC. The chain employs TRBV6-5 and TRBJ2-1, with D unresolved. The CDR3 runs 13 residues. Trimming pared 6 bases from V and 8 bases from J, leaving 14 bases between. Germline CDR1 and CDR2: MNHEY and SVGAGI.

V and J are TRBV28 and TRBJ2-2, with 11 bases aligning to TRBD1. The CDR3 has 17 amino acids. The junction had 5 bases not matched to a gene; V was cut back by 3 bases and J by 2 bases. Germline V gene data show CDR1 as MDHEN and CDR2 as SYDVKM. The CDR3 DNA follows: TGTGCCAGCAGTTTGCTCGGGACAGGGGGAAACACCGGGGAGCTGTTTTTT. It encodes CASSLLGTGGNTGELFF.

For the CDR3, the DNA is TGTGCCAGCTCACCAACTGGACAGGGCCCAGATACGCAGTATTTT. Translation gives CASSPTGQGPDTQYF. The rearrangement joins TRBV18 to TRBJ2-3; TRBD1 aligns across 8 bases. The CDR3 is 15 amino acids. Germline CDR1 is KGHSH and CDR2 is LQKENI. The V and J ends lost 2 bases and 4 bases, in that order; junction bases with no gene match: 5. The full variable domain, rest sourced from reference TRBV18 and TRBJ2-3, is NAGVMQNPRHLVRRRGQEARLRCSPMKGHSHVYWYRQLPEEGLKFMVYLQKENIIDESGMPKERFSAEFPKEGPSILRIQQVVRGDSAAYFCASSPTGQGPDTQYFGPGTRLTVL.

A word on this clone: This sample includes further DNA sequences coding for the same CDR3. Written as DNA, the CDR3 is TGTGCCAGCTCACCCCCCGTCACAGATACGCAGTATTTT. This encodes CASSPPVTDTQYF. The rearrangement uses TRBV18 and TRBJ2-3; no firm D call. This CDR3 has 13 amino acids. The germline gives CDR1 KGHSH, CDR2 LQKENI. V lost 3 bases, J lost 2 bases, and 6 bases lay in between.

To note about this clone: One end of the junction fails to match germline, which may point to a read error. The chain links TRBV5-1 to TRBJ1-2; tentative D call: TRBD1 (5 bases). The CDR3 extends over 11 amino acids. Germline V gives CDR1 SGHRS, CDR2 YFSETQ. CDR3 nucleotide sequence: TGCGCCAGCAGCTCGGGGGGTTGGAACCACTTC. It translates to CASSSGGWNHF.

The table lists this clone with a count of one. The chain recombines TRBV5-6 with TRBJ2-7, with D perhaps TRBD1 or TRBD2 (5 bases each). CDR3 length equals 16 residues. Between the trimmed V and J ends, which lost 2 bases and 2 bases, there was a span of 17 bases. Germline-derived CDR1 and CDR2 are SGHDT and YYEEEE. The CDR3 sequence: CASSLFPGTDTYEQYF. For the CDR3, the DNA is TGTGCCAGCAGCTTATTCCCTGGGACCGATACCTACGAGCAGTACTTC.

CDR3 amino acids: CASSPDTSYEQYF. In DNA form, the CDR3 reads TGTGCCAGCAGTCCGGACACATCCTACGAGCAGTACTTC. The V gene is TRBV28, the J gene TRBJ2-7; tentatively, D is TRBD1 (5 bases). Germline assignment: CDR1 MDHEN and CDR2 SYDVKM. The CDR3 has 13 amino acids. V lost 5 bases and J 1 base, leaving 9 bases between the germline ends.